The clone carrying this T cell receptor (beta chain) has a handful of counts. Its cognate antigen is unknown. Isolation per sample recovered at least 6 million PBMCs. These data come from a study of blood T cells in healthy people across ages. Points from the study as a whole: Reliance upon unsorted PBMCs precluded definitive naive versus antigen-experienced comparison.

Next came a second PCR, run for 7 to 11 cycles, which used a sample-barcoded 5' primer along with a J-beta primer mix. In TCRdb, the 5' RACE reads were re-called with MiXCR into one record per CDR3 protein. The sample has roughly 800,000 distinct CDR3 sequences; around 25% are singletons. The CDR3 contains 15 residues. Germline V gene data show CDR1 as ENHRY and CDR2 as SYGVKD. Trimming removed 7 bases at V and 0 bases at J, with 14 bases between. The sample also formed part of further work on T cells of mothers and their children. As that report states: The donor cohort consisted of three healthy Caucasian mothers and their six children.

The sample consisted of blood. The source of this sequence is a boy aged 5-17 years in good health. V is TRBV10-3 and J is TRBJ2-3; possible D gene TRBD1, 5 bases. CDR3 residues: CAIMATVTSTDTQYF. The CDR3 bases are TGTGCCATCATGGCGACAGTGACAAGCACAGATACGCAGTATTTT.